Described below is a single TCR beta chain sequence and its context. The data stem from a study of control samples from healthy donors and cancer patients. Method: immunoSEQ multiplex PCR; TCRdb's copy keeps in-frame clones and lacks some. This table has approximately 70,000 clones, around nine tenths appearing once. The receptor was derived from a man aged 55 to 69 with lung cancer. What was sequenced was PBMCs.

The CDR3 here is CASSQDSWGGYTF. The CDR3 DNA is TGTGCCAGCAGTCAGGACAGCTGGGGTGGCTACACCTTC. This chain connects TRBV27 to TRBJ1-2; D perhaps matches TRBD1 (6 bases). With 5 bases removed from V and 7 bases from J, the gap between germline ends came to 14 bases. CDR1 and CDR2 from the germline V gene are MNHEY and SMNVEV (reference sequence). The CDR3 extends over 13 amino acids.